The rows below give T cell receptor beta chains drawn from one sample of a study of shared clonotypes between healthy human individuals. Only in-frame clones appear in the TCRdb table, and some are missing; sequencing was by immunoSEQ multiplex PCR. This sample has over a million clones, with around 76% found just once. The sequencing input was memory CD4+ T cells sorted from blood. These receptors all come from a man younger than 30 in good health. Both conserved end residues are part of each CDR3. Each record gives: D gene, clone size, V gene, J gene, CDR3 protein, CDR3 DNA. D genes are given only for firm matches. Size is omitted from some rows. Given values are once, few, many or a class for expanded clones.

TRBD1	NA	TRBV2	TRBJ1-6	CASSEGQNSPLHF	TGTGCCAGCAGTGAGGGACAGAATTCACCCCTCCACTTT
TRBD1	NA	TRBV5-1	TRBJ1-4	CASSANRGENEKLFF	TGCGCCAGCAGCGCCAACAGGGGTGAGAATGAAAAACTGTTTTTT
TRBD1	NA	TRBV10-2	TRBJ1-1	CASSGDRGEAFF	TGCGCCAGCAGTGGGGACAGGGGAGAGGCTTTCTTT
NA	NA	TRBV30	TRBJ2-7	CAWSKAAGVGEQYF	TGTGCCTGGAGTAAGGCAGCAGGGGTCGGCGAGCAGTACTTC
NA	few	TRBV9	TRBJ1-5	CASSVQGNGQPQHF	TGTGCCAGCAGCGTACAAGGTAACGGTCAGCCCCAGCATTTT
TRBD2	once	TRBV11-2	TRBJ2-5	CASSRGGMGSKETQYF	TGTGCCAGCAGCCGGGGGGGGATGGGATCAAAAGAGACCCAGTACTTC
TRBD2	NA	TRBV5-4	TRBJ2-5	CASSPGLAGVRETQYF	TGTGCCAGCAGCCCCGGACTAGCGGGAGTTAGAGAGACCCAGTACTTC
NA	NA	TRBV2	TRBJ1-4	CASSEHQKGEKLFF	TGTGCCAGCAGTGAACATCAAAAAGGGGAAAAACTGTTTTTT
NA	NA	TRBV30	TRBJ2-7	CAWSNRVYEQYF	TGTGCCTGGAGTAATAGGGTCTACGAGCAGTACTTC
NA	NA	TRBV4-2	TRBJ2-4	CASSQEGSTANIQYF	TGTGCCAGCAGCCAAGAAGGGTCAACAGCTAACATTCAGTACTTC
TRBD1	few	TRBV15	TRBJ2-7	CATSYRTGAYEQYF	TGTGCCACCAGCTATAGGACAGGGGCCTACGAGCAGTACTTC
NA	NA	TRBV5-1	TRBJ1-1	CASTPGGINTEAFF	TGCGCCAGCACTCCTGGCGGGATAAACACTGAAGCTTTCTTT
NA	NA	TRBV28	TRBJ2-5	CASSSPRTPGSGETQYF	TGTGCCAGCAGTTCCCCACGGACCCCGGGAAGCGGAGAGACCCAGTACTTC
TRBD1	NA	TRBV18	TRBJ1-2	CASSPGTGANYGYTF	TGTGCCAGCTCACCCGGGACAGGGGCTAACTATGGCTACACCTTC
NA	NA	TRBV7-2	TRBJ1-3	CASSSESTRYLSGNTIYF	TGTGCCAGCAGCTCCGAATCGACCCGCTACCTCTCTGGAAACACCATATATTTT
NA	NA	TRBV10-3	TRBJ2-2	CAIGTKGDTGELFF	TGTGCCATCGGGACAAAAGGGGACACCGGGGAGCTGTTTTTT
NA	NA	TRBV11-2	TRBJ1-1	CASSFAREAFF	TGTGCCAGCAGCTTTGCCCGGGAAGCTTTCTTT
NA	NA	TRBV5-1	TRBJ1-5	CASSLAGGSNQPQHF	TGCGCCAGCAGCTTGGCCGGGGGAAGCAATCAGCCCCAGCATTTT
TRBD1	NA	TRBV4-3	TRBJ1-1	CASSQDEGQRVFF	TGCGCCAGCAGCCAAGATGAGGGACAGAGGGTTTTCTTT
NA	NA	TRBV9	TRBJ2-2	CASSVGFTGELFF	TGTGCCAGCAGCGTAGGGTTTACCGGGGAGCTGTTTTTT
NA	NA	TRBV18	TRBJ2-5	CASSPPGQQETQYF	TGTGCCAGCTCACCACCAGGACAGCAAGAGACCCAGTACTTC
TRBD1	many	TRBV2	TRBJ2-1	CASRETRATGQGNEQFF	TGTGCCAGCAGGGAGACACGCGCAACGGGACAGGGCAATGAGCAGTTCTTC
NA	few	TRBV5-5	TRBJ2-7	CASSYGTSAYEQYF	TGTGCCAGCAGCTACGGGACATCGGCTTACGAGCAGTACTTC
TRBD1	NA	TRBV7-2	TRBJ2-2	CASSSQGVIPGELFF	TGTGCCAGCAGTTCGCAGGGGGTTATCCCCGGGGAGCTGTTTTTT
TRBD2	NA	TRBV5-1	TRBJ2-3	CASSSNGLAGGTDTQYF	TGCGCCAGCAGCTCAAACGGACTAGCGGGGGGCACAGATACGCAGTATTTT
TRBD1	NA	TRBV2	TRBJ1-4	CASSVRGRGEKLFF	TGTGCCAGCAGTGTGAGGGGGCGCGGTGAAAAACTGTTTTTT
TRBD2	NA	TRBV2	TRBJ2-1	CASRGTSGGRNEQFF	TGTGCCAGCAGAGGGACTAGCGGGGGTAGAAATGAGCAGTTCTTC
TRBD2	NA	TRBV30	TRBJ2-1	CAWVKLAGGRHEQFF	TGTGCCTGGGTAAAACTAGCGGGGGGGCGCCATGAGCAGTTCTTC
TRBD1	NA	TRBV6-1	TRBJ2-7	CASSEAQSGRGLREQYF	TGTGCCAGCAGTGAAGCCCAGTCCGGCAGGGGGCTTCGCGAGCAGTACTTC
NA	NA	TRBV7-6	TRBJ2-5	CASSPASGNIGGETQYF	TGTGCCAGCAGCCCCGCCTCCGGGAACATAGGGGGAGAGACCCAGTACTTC
NA	NA	TRBV20-1	TRBJ1-4	CSAPASEKLFF	TGCAGTGCCCCAGCCAGTGAAAAACTGTTTTTT
TRBD1	NA	TRBV28	TRBJ1-4	CASSFIGGREKLFF	TGTGCCAGCAGTTTTATAGGGGGCCGGGAAAAACTGTTTTTT
NA	NA	TRBV5-1	TRBJ2-3	CASSEGPGLNTQYF	TGCGCCAGCAGCGAGGGACCGGGACTTAATACGCAGTATTTT
NA	NA	TRBV9	TRBJ2-3	CASNSGLAPRADTQYF	TGTGCCAGCAACTCAGGACTGGCCCCCCGGGCGGATACGCAGTATTTT
NA	NA	TRBV7-9	TRBJ2-7	CASSFGTRTYEQYF	TGTGCCAGCAGCTTTGGGACACGCACCTACGAGCAGTACTTC
NA	NA	TRBV18	TRBJ2-5	CASSPPNLWETQYF	TGTGCCAGCTCACCACCTAATTTATGGGAGACCCAGTACTTC
NA	NA	TRBV7-4	TRBJ1-5	CASSFQGRQIYSNQPQHF	TGTGCCAGCAGCTTCCAGGGGAGGCAGATTTATAGCAATCAGCCCCAGCATTTT
TRBD1	NA	TRBV4-2	TRBJ2-5	CASSPTDRDQETQYF	TGTGCCAGCAGCCCAACCGACAGGGACCAAGAGACCCAGTACTTC
TRBD2	NA	TRBV18	TRBJ2-7	CASSPSSGGAYEQYF	TGTGCCAGCTCACCTTCGAGCGGGGGGGCCTACGAGCAGTACTTC
TRBD2	once	TRBV7-9	TRBJ2-3	CASRSLAGVTDTQYF	TGTGCCAGCAGATCACTAGCGGGGGTCACAGATACGCAGTATTTT
NA	NA	TRBV30	TRBJ2-5	CAWSVGQWQETQYF	TGTGCCTGGAGTGTGGGTCAGTGGCAAGAGACCCAGTACTTC
NA	NA	TRBV7-6	TRBJ2-2	CASSGQGLGTGELFF	TGTGCCAGCAGCGGGCAGGGCTTAGGGACCGGGGAGCTGTTTTTT
TRBD1	NA	TRBV4-1	TRBJ1-6	CASSLTPGQSNSPLHF	TGCGCCAGCAGCCTCACCCCGGGACAGTCTAATTCACCCCTCCACTTT
NA	once	TRBV6-5	TRBJ1-6	CASSYYRDNSPLHF	TGTGCCAGCAGTTACTATCGGGACAATTCACCCCTCCACTTT
TRBD1	NA	TRBV2	TRBJ2-2	CASSPQGRGTGELFF	TGTGCCAGCAGTCCACAGGGGAGAGGAACCGGGGAGCTGTTTTTT
NA	many	TRBV30	TRBJ1-4	CAWSVAREKLFF	TGTGCCTGGAGTGTAGCCAGGGAAAAACTGTTTTTT
NA	NA	TRBV11-2	TRBJ1-1	CASSLEPGLNTEAFF	TGTGCCAGCAGCCTAGAGCCCGGACTGAACACTGAAGCTTTCTTT
NA	NA	TRBV5-1	TRBJ2-7	CASSLVASSYEQYF	TGCGCCAGCAGCTTGGTAGCGAGCTCCTACGAGCAGTACTTC
NA	NA	TRBV9	TRBJ1-1	CASSAHLKSPEAFF	TGTGCCAGCAGCGCCCACCTGAAATCTCCTGAAGCTTTCTTT
NA	few	TRBV20-1	TRBJ2-5	CSARAETQYF	TGCAGTGCTAGAGCCGAGACCCAGTACTTC
NA	NA	TRBV25-1	TRBJ2-7	CASSEFGDSYEQYF	TGTGCCAGCAGTGAATTCGGGGACTCCTACGAGCAGTACTTC
TRBD1	NA	TRBV5-1	TRBJ1-4	CASSLGDSTTNEKLFF	TGCGCCAGCAGCTTGGGGGACAGCACAACTAATGAAAAACTGTTTTTT
TRBD2	NA	TRBV11-2	TRBJ2-1	CASSSLAAGAVDEQFF	TGTGCCAGCAGCTCCTTGGCAGCGGGAGCAGTGGATGAGCAGTTCTTC
TRBD2	NA	TRBV10-3	TRBJ2-4	CAISDGRVSKNIQYF	TGTGCCATCAGTGACGGGAGGGTTTCCAAAAACATTCAGTACTTC
NA	NA	TRBV7-2	TRBJ1-4	CASSLRHSFDNEKLFF	TGTGCCAGCAGCTTACGGCACAGCTTCGATAATGAAAAACTGTTTTTT
TRBD2	NA	TRBV5-4	TRBJ2-1	CASSSTSGRSNEQFF	TGTGCCAGCAGCTCAACTAGCGGGAGGTCCAATGAGCAGTTCTTC
NA	NA	TRBV28	TRBJ1-4	CASSSSGGYNEKLFF	TGTGCCAGCAGTTCCAGCGGAGGGTATAATGAAAAACTGTTTTTT